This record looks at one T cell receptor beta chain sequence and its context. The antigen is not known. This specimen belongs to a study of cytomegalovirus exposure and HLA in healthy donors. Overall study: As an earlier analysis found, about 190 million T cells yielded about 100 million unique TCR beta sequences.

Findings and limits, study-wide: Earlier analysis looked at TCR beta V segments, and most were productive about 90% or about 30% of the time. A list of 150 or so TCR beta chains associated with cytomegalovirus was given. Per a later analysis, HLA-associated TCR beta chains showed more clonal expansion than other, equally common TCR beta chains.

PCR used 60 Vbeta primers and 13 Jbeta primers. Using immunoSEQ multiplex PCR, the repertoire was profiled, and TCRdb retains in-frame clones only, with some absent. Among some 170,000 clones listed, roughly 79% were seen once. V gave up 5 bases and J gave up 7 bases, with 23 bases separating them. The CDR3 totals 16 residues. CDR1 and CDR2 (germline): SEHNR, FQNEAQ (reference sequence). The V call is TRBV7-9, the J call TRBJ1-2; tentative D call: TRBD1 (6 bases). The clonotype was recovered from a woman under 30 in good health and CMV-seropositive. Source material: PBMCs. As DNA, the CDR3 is TGTGCCAGCAGCCTCTCCGTATCCGGGACACTTGGTGGCTACACCTTC. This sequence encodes CASSLSVSGTLGGYTF.